Listed below are T cell receptor beta chains from one sample, sequenced in a study of OX40 agonist ivuxolimab in advanced cancers. The data were produced by immunoSEQ multiplex PCR, yet TCRdb's version contains in-frame clones alone and is incomplete. This sample has about 51,000 clones; around 81% occur once, and the top ten carry over 3%. The material was CD4+ or CD8+ T cells sorted from blood, obtained in a trial of the OX40 agonist ivuxolimab. The receptors stem from an adult with an advanced solid tumor such as melanoma, head and neck, liver or kidney cancer. Each CDR3 is given with its conserved first and last residue. The order of the fields is J gene, D gene, V gene, clone size, CDR3 protein, CDR3 DNA. The D gene is left open where the match is weak. Clone size appears in some rows only: once, few, many, or a class for an expanded clone.

>TRBJ2-3|TRBD2|TRBV6-1|-
CASSGRTSGALGNTQYF
TGTGCCAGCAGTGGGCGGACTAGCGGGGCCCTCGGAAATACGCAGTATTTT
>TRBJ1-1|-|TRBV7-9|once
CASSASGRNTEAFF
TGTGCCAGCAGCGCTAGCGGGAGGAACACTGAAGCTTTCTTT
>TRBJ1-4|TRBD1|TRBV6-1|-
CASSDRGANEKLFF
TGTGCCAGCAGTGACAGGGGGGCGAATGAAAAACTGTTTTTT
>TRBJ2-1|TRBD2|TRBV7-2|-
CASSLVGGGYNNEQFF
TGTGCCAGCAGCTTAGTGGGCGGGGGGTATAACAATGAGCAGTTCTTC
>TRBJ2-3|TRBD2|TRBV4-3|-
CASSQDLGLGKADTQYF
TGCGCCAGCAGCCAAGACCTTGGACTAGGGAAGGCAGATACGCAGTATTTT
>TRBJ2-5|-|TRBV5-1|-
CASSLVGGQGTQYF
TGCGCCAGCAGCTTGGTGGGTGGCCAGGGGACCCAGTACTTC
>TRBJ1-1|-|TRBV14|-
CASSQSGTPRAFF
TGTGCCAGCAGCCAATCGGGCACGCCCCGGGCTTTCTTT
>TRBJ1-2|TRBD1|TRBV29-1|once
CSGRGGTGSNGYTF
TGCAGCGGACGGGGGGGGACAGGGAGCAATGGCTACACCTTC
>TRBJ1-2|TRBD1|TRBV9|-
CASSVGPQGAGGYTF
TGTGCCAGCAGCGTAGGGCCTCAGGGGGCGGGAGGCTACACCTTC
>TRBJ1-2|-|TRBV10-3|-
CAISLDGNYGYTF
TGTGCCATCAGCCTGGACGGGAACTATGGCTACACCTTC
>TRBJ1-6|TRBD1|TRBV5-5|-
CASSLGDSFYNSPLHF
TGTGCCAGCAGCTTGGGGGACAGCTTTTATAATTCACCCCTCCACTTT
>TRBJ1-2|-|TRBV19|-
CASTLGHRASFNYGYTF
TGTGCCAGTACCCTCGGCCACAGGGCCTCATTTAACTATGGCTACACCTTC
>TRBJ1-2|TRBD1|TRBV6-1|few
CASSRDSGLGYTF
TGTGCCAGCAGCCGGGACAGTGGGCTCGGCTACACCTTC
>TRBJ1-3|-|TRBV2|-
CASRQDISGNTIYF
TGTGCCAGCAGGCAGGACATCTCTGGAAACACCATATATTTT
>TRBJ1-6|TRBD1|TRBV5-4|few
CASSRGIGGSYSPLHF
TGTGCCAGCAGCCGCGGTATAGGGGGCTCCTATTCACCCCTCCACTTT